This entry concerns a single TCR beta chain. Its antigen remains unidentified. This specimen comes from a study of beta chain features in type 1 diabetes. This CDR3 has 14 residues. V shed 5 bases and J shed 6 bases, with 14 bases lying between them. Per the germline V gene, CDR1 is MGHRA and CDR2 is YSYEKL. Study-level results: All four CD4+ subsets of Type 1 diabetes patients contained TCRB CDR3s that were moderately but significantly shorter. The naive, central memory and Treg TCRB repertoires showed an apparent similarity that was greater among patients than among healthy donors.

The study reverse transcribed the entire isolated RNA, so it sequenced expressed TCRB transcripts. The assay was immunoSEQ multiplex PCR, and TCRdb's table has in-frame clones only and misses some. The sample lists over 15,000 clones, almost 70% occurring once. The TCR comes from a man aged 25-40 years with type 1 diabetes. The V gene is TRBV4-1, the J gene TRBJ2-1; D is ambiguous. The specimen sequenced was Tregs from blood. The DNA of the CDR3 is TGCGCCAGCAGCTTTAGTAGCCGGCCCAATGAGCAGTTCTTC. Translated: CASSFSSRPNEQFF.